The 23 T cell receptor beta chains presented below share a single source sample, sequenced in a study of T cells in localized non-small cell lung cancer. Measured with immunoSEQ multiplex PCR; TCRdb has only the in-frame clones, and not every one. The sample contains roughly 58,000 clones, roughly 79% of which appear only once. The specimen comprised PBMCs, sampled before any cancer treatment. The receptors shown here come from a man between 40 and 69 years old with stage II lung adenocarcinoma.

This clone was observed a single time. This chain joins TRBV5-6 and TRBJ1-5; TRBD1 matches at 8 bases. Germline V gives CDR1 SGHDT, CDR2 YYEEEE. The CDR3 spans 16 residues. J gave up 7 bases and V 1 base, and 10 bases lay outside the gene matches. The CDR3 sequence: CASSLYIDRGSQPQHF. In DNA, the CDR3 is TGTGCCAGCAGCTTGTATATCGACAGGGGAAGCCAGCCCCAGCATTTT.

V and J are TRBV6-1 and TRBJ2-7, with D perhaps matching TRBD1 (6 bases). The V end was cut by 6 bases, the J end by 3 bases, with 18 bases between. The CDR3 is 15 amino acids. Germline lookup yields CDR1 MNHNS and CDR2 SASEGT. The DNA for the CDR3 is TGTGCCAGCAGGGGGGCCGGGACCGCAGTCTACGAGCAGTACTTC. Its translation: CASRGAGTAVYEQYF.

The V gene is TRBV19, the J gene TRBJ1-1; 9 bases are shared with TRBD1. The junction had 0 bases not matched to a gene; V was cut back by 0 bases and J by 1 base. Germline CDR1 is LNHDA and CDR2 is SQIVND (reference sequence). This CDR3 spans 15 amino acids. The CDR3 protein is CASSIEGQGNTEAFF. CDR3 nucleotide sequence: TGTGCCAGTAGTATAGAGGGACAGGGGAACACTGAAGCTTTCTTT.

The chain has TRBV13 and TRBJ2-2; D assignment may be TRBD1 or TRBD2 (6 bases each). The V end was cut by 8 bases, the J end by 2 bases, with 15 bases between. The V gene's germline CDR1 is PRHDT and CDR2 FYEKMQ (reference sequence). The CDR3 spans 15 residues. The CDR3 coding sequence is TGTGCCAGCCGGGAGACAGGAGTTAACACCGGGGAGCTGTTTTTT. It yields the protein CASRETGVNTGELFF.

Written as DNA, the CDR3 is TGTGCCAGCAGCTTAATGGCGGGAGGGCCGAACGTTGAGCAGTTCTTC. This encodes CASSLMAGGPNVEQFF. This chain connects TRBV7-3 to TRBJ2-1, with 9 bases aligning to TRBD2. From germline, CDR1 is SGHTA and CDR2 FQGTGA. After removal of 1 base from V and 9 bases from J, the junction contained 10 bases not matched to a gene. This CDR3 has 16 residues.

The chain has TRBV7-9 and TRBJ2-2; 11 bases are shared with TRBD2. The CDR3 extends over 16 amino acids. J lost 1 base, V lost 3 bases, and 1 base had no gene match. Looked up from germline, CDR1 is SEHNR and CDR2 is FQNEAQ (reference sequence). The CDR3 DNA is TGTGCCAGCAGCTTTACTAGCGGGAGGAACACCGGGGAGCTGTTTTTT. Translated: CASSFTSGRNTGELFF.

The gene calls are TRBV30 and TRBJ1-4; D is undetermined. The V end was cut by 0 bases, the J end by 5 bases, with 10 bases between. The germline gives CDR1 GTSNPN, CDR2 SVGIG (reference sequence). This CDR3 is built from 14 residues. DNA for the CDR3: TGTGCCTGGAGTGTACAAGGAGGGAATGAAAAACTGTTTTTT. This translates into CAWSVQGGNEKLFF.

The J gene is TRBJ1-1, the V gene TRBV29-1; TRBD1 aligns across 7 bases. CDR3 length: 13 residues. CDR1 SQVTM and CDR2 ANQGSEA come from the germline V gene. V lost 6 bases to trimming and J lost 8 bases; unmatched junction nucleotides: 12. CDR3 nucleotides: TGCAGCGTCCACGGACAGGCGACAACGGAAGCTTTCTTT. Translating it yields CSVHGQATTEAFF.

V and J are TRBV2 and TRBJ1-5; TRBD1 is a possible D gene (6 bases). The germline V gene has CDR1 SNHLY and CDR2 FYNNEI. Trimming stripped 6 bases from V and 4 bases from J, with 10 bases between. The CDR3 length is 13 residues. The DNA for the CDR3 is TGTGCCAGCAGCCGAACAGGGAATCAGCCCCAGCATTTT. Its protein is CASSRTGNQPQHF.

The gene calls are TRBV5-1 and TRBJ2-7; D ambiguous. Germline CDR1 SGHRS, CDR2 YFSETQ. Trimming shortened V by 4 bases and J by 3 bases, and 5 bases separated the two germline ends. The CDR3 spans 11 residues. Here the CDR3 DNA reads TGCGCCAGCAGCGCAGACTACGAGCAGTACTTC. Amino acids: CASSADYEQYF.

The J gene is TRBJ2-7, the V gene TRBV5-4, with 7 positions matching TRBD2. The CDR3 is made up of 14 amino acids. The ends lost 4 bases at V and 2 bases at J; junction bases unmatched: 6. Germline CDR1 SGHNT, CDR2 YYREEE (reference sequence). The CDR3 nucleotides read TGTGCCAGCAGCGATAGCGGGTTCGCCTACGAGCAGTACTTC. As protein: CASSDSGFAYEQYF.

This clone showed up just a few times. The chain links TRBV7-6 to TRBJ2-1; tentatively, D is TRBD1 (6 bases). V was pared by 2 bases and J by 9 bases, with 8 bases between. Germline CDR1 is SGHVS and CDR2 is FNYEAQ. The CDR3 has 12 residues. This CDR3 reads CASSLIQGEQFF. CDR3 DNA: TGTGCCAGCAGCTTAATACAGGGTGAGCAGTTCTTC.

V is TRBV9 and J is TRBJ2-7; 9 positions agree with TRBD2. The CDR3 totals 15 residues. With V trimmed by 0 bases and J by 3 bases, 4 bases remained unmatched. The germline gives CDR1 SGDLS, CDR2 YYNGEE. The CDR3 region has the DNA TGTGCCAGCAGCGTAGCACTAGCGGGTATCTACGAGCAGTACTTC. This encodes CASSVALAGIYEQYF.

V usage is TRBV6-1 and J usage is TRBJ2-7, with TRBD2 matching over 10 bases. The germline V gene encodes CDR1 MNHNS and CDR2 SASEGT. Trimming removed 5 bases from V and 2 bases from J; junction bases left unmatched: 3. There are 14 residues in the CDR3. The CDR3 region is CASSLAGAPYEQYF. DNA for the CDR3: TGTGCCAGCAGTCTAGCGGGAGCCCCCTACGAGCAGTACTTC.

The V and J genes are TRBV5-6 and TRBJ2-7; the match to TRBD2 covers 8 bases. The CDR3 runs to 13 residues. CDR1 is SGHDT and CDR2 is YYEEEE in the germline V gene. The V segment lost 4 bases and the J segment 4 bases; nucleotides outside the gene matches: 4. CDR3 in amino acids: CASSPGGLYEQYF. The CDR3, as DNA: TGTGCCAGCAGCCCGGGAGGGCTTTACGAGCAGTACTTC.

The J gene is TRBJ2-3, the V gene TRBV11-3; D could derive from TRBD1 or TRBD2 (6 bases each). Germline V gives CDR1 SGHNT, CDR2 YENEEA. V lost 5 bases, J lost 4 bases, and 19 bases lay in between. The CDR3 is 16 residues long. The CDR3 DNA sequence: TGTGCCAGCAGCCTCCAAGGGGGGAGTCAATCAGATACGCAGTATTTT. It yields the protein CASSLQGGSQSDTQYF.

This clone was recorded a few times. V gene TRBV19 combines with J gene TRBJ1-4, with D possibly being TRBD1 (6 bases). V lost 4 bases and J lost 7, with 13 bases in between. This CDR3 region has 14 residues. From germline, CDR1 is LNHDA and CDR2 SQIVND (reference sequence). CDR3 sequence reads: CASSRGGRGEKLFF. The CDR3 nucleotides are TGTGCCAGTAGTAGAGGGGGGAGAGGTGAAAAACTGTTTTTT.

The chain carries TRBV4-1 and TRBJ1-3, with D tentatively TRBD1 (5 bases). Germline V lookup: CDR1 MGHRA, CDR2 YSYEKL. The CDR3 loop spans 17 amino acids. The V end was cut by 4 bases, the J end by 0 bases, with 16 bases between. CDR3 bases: TGCGCCAGCAGCCCCTGGGGGGTCTCCGACTCTGGAAACACCATATATTTT. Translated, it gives CASSPWGVSDSGNTIYF.

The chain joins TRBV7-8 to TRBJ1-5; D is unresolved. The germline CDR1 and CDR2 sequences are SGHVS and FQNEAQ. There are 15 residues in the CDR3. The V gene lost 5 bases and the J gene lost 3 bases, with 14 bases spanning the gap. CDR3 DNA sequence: TGTGCCAGCAGCCGACACACAAACGACAATCAGCCCCAGCATTTT. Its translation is CASSRHTNDNQPQHF. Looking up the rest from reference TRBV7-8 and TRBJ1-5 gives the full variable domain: GAGVSQSPRYKVAKRGQDVALRCDPISGHVSLFWYQQALGQGPEFLTYFQNEAQLDKSGLPSDRFFAERPEGSVSTLKIQRTQQEDSAVYLCASSRHTNDNQPQHFGDGTRLSIL.

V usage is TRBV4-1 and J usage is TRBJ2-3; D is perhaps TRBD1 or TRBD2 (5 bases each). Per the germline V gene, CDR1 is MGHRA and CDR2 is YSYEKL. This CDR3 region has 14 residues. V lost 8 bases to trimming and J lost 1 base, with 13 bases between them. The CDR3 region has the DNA TGCGCCAGCGGATGGGACGGCCGCACAGATACGCAGTATTTT. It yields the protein CASGWDGRTDTQYF.

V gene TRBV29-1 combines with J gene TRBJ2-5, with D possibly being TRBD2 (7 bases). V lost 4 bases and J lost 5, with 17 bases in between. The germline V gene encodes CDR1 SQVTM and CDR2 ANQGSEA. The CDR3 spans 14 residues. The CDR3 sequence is CSVGYAQGGETQYF. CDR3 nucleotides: TGCAGCGTTGGGTACGCACAGGGAGGGGAGACCCAGTACTTC.

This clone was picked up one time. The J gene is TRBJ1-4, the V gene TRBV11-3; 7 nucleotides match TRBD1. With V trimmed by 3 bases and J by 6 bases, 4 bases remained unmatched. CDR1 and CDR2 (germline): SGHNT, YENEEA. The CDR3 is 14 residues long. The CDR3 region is CASSLEGQHEKLFF. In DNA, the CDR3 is TGTGCCAGCAGCTTGGAGGGACAGCATGAAAAACTGTTTTTT.

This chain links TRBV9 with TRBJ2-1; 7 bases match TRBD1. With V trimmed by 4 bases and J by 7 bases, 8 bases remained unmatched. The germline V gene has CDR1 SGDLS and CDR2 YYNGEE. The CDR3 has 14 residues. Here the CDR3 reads CASSIRDSQNEQFF. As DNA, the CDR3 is TGTGCCAGCAGCATCCGGGACAGTCAGAATGAGCAGTTCTTC.